The present T cell receptor (beta chain) was sequenced within a study of CD8 T cells in Susac syndrome. The RNA, about 0.5 to 1 ug, was put through reverse transcription using random hexamers. Across 54 Vbeta and 13 Jbeta, immunoSEQ multiplex PCR amplified TCR beta CDR3. TCRdb analysed the immunoSEQ multiplex PCR reads with MiXCR anew, one entry per CDR3 protein. In the table there are around 160,000 distinct CDR3 sequences, about 95% of which are singletons. CDR3 length: 12 residues. Germline values: CDR1 SNHLY, CDR2 FYNNEI. V was pared by 3 bases and J by 1 base, with 4 bases between. This chain uses TRBV2 with TRBJ2-7; D not certain. Sequenced: CD4+ T cells from PBMCs. The sequence was obtained from a human donor in good health. The CDR3 loop reads CASSDLSYEQYF. For the CDR3, the DNA is TGTGCCAGCAGTGACCTTTCCTACGAGCAGTACTTC.